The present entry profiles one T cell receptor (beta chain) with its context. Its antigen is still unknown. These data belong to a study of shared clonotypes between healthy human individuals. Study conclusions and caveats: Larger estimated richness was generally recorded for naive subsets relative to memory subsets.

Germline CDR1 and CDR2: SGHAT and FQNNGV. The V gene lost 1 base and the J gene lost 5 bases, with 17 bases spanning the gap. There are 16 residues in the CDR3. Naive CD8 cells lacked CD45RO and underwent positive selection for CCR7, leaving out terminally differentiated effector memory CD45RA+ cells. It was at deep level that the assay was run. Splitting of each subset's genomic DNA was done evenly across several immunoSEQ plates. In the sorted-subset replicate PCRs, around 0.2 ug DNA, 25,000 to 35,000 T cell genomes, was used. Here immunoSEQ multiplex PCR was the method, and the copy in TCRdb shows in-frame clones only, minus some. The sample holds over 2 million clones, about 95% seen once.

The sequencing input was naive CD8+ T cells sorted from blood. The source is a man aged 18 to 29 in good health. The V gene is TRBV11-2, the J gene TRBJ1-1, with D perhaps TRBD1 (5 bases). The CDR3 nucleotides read TGTGCCAGCAGCTTAGTACTTCAGGGAAGTAGGACTGAAGCTTTCTTT. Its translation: CASSLVLQGSRTEAFF.